These T cell receptor beta chains were read from a single sample in a study of regulatory T cells in long-lasting Graves disease. Via MiXCR, TCRdb re-called the multiplex PCR reads, giving one row per CDR3 protein. The sample yields over 450,000 distinct CDR3 sequences, 20% to 25% seen once. Sequencing used peripheral blood mononuclear cells (PBMCs), obtained when the disease was refractory, from a patient treated with antithyroid drugs. Receptors were obtained from a female donor with Graves disease. CDR3s include the opening cysteine and the closing phenylalanine or tryptophan. Each record gives: J gene, clone size, V gene, D gene, CDR3 DNA, CDR3 protein. D genes are given only for firm matches. Expanded clones get a size class; other rows say once, few or many, or leave the size out.

j_call: TRBJ2-7
clone_size: few
v_call: TRBV2
d_call: NA
cdr3_nt: TGTGCCGGCAGTTCTCTGGGGGGCAGCTACGAGCAGTACTTC
cdr3_aa: CAGSSLGGSYEQYF

j_call: TRBJ2-2
clone_size: NA
v_call: TRBV7-9
d_call: TRBD1
cdr3_nt: TGTGCCAGCCAGGACAGGGACGTTTACAGGGAGCTGTTTTTT
cdr3_aa: CASQDRDVYRELFF

j_call: TRBJ2-7
clone_size: many
v_call: TRBV6-1
d_call: NA
cdr3_nt: TGTGCCAGCAGTGAAAGAATGCTAGAGACCTACGAGCAGTACTTC
cdr3_aa: CASSERMLETYEQYF

j_call: TRBJ2-5
clone_size: NA
v_call: TRBV24-1
d_call: NA
cdr3_nt: TGTGCCACCAGGTACGGGTGGTACCAAGAGACCCAGTACTTC
cdr3_aa: CATRYGWYQETQYF

j_call: TRBJ2-7
clone_size: few
v_call: TRBV7-2
d_call: NA
cdr3_nt: TGTGCCAGCAGCTTAGCAGGACACTCCTCCTACGAGCAGTACTTC
cdr3_aa: CASSLAGHSSYEQYF

j_call: TRBJ2-7
clone_size: few
v_call: TRBV29-1
d_call: TRBD1
cdr3_nt: TGCAGCGTTGTGGACAGGCCCTCCTACGAGCAGTACTTC
cdr3_aa: CSVVDRPSYEQYF

j_call: TRBJ1-1
clone_size: many
v_call: TRBV11-1
d_call: NA
cdr3_nt: TGTGCCAGCAGCTTCTTGGCAGGGAACACTGAAGCTTTCTTT
cdr3_aa: CASSFLAGNTEAFF

j_call: TRBJ2-7
clone_size: NA
v_call: TRBV7-9
d_call: NA
cdr3_nt: TGTGCCAGCAGCGCCGGCACCCAACCAGACGAGCAGTACTTC
cdr3_aa: CASSAGTQPDEQYF

j_call: TRBJ1-4
clone_size: few
v_call: TRBV7-2
d_call: NA
cdr3_nt: TGTGCCAGCAGCTTCCCCCTGGGAACTAATGAAAAACTGTTTTTT
cdr3_aa: CASSFPLGTNEKLFF

j_call: TRBJ2-7
clone_size: NA
v_call: TRBV4-1
d_call: NA
cdr3_nt: TGCGCCAGCAGCCAAACGGGATCGGTAGCCTACGAGCAGTACTTC
cdr3_aa: CASSQTGSVAYEQYF

j_call: TRBJ2-7
clone_size: many
v_call: TRBV27
d_call: TRBD1
cdr3_nt: TGTGCCACCCGGGACAGCGCCTACGAGCAGTACTTC
cdr3_aa: CATRDSAYEQYF

j_call: TRBJ2-2
clone_size: many
v_call: TRBV7-8
d_call: NA
cdr3_nt: TGTGCCAGCAGCTTAGTTAGGCTGGACACCGGGGAGCTGTTTTTT
cdr3_aa: CASSLVRLDTGELFF

j_call: TRBJ1-2
clone_size: NA
v_call: TRBV27
d_call: TRBD1
cdr3_nt: TGTGCCAGCAGTTCCTTACCCGGGACAGGGGGACTTCTCTATGGCTACACCTTC
cdr3_aa: CASSSLPGTGGLLYGYTF

j_call: TRBJ1-1
clone_size: many
v_call: TRBV29-1
d_call: NA
cdr3_nt: TGCAGCGTTGAAGATCGAGCAGGCCTAGGAGAAGCTTTCTTT
cdr3_aa: CSVEDRAGLGEAFF

j_call: TRBJ1-4
clone_size: many
v_call: TRBV27
d_call: TRBD1
cdr3_nt: TGTGCCAGCAGTTTGTGGGGACAGGATAATGAAAAACTGTTTTTT
cdr3_aa: CASSLWGQDNEKLFF

j_call: TRBJ2-2
clone_size: NA
v_call: TRBV5-4
d_call: TRBD1
cdr3_nt: TGTGCCAGCAGCCCCCCTCGGACAGGGTTGGACACCGGGGAGCTGTTTTTT
cdr3_aa: CASSPPRTGLDTGELFF

j_call: TRBJ2-2
clone_size: NA
v_call: TRBV6-4
d_call: NA
cdr3_nt: TGTGCCAGCAGACCAGGCATTGGGACCGGGGAGCTGTTTTTT
cdr3_aa: CASRPGIGTGELFF

j_call: TRBJ2-7
clone_size: many
v_call: TRBV28
d_call: TRBD1
cdr3_nt: TGTGCCAGCAGTCGACAGGGTGAGGACGAGCAGTACTTC
cdr3_aa: CASSRQGEDEQYF

j_call: TRBJ2-7
clone_size: few
v_call: TRBV6-1
d_call: NA
cdr3_nt: TGTGCCAGCAGGGACACCCGCTCGGTCGAGCAGTACTTC
cdr3_aa: CASRDTRSVEQYF

j_call: TRBJ2-7
clone_size: NA
v_call: TRBV20-1
d_call: NA
cdr3_nt: TGCAGTGCTAGACGGGACGCCTACGAGCAGTACTTC
cdr3_aa: CSARRDAYEQYF

j_call: TRBJ2-7
clone_size: NA
v_call: TRBV20-1
d_call: NA
cdr3_nt: TGCAGTGCCAGTTGGGCAGGTTCGCGATACGAGCAGTACTTC
cdr3_aa: CSASWAGSRYEQYF

j_call: TRBJ1-6
clone_size: few
v_call: TRBV19
d_call: NA
cdr3_nt: TGTGCCAGTAGCCCTCTCAGATCACCCCTCCACTTT
cdr3_aa: CASSPLRSPLHF

j_call: TRBJ2-7
clone_size: NA
v_call: TRBV5-6
d_call: TRBD2
cdr3_nt: TGTGCCAGCAGATCCACTAGCGTTAAGGAGTACTTC
cdr3_aa: CASRSTSVKEYF

j_call: TRBJ2-7
clone_size: many
v_call: TRBV28
d_call: NA
cdr3_nt: TGTGCCAGCACCCAGGGAGGTGCCAACTCCTACGAGCAGTACTTC
cdr3_aa: CASTQGGANSYEQYF

j_call: TRBJ1-4
clone_size: many
v_call: TRBV6-2/TRBV6-3
d_call: TRBD1
cdr3_nt: TGTGCCAGCAGTTACGGACAGGGTTCTGAAAAACTGTTTTTT
cdr3_aa: CASSYGQGSEKLFF

j_call: TRBJ2-2
clone_size: NA
v_call: TRBV7-9
d_call: NA
cdr3_nt: TGTGCCAGCAGCTTAGCAATCTACAGGGTCGGGGACACCGGGGAGCTGTTTTTT
cdr3_aa: CASSLAIYRVGDTGELFF

j_call: TRBJ1-1
clone_size: NA
v_call: TRBV20-1
d_call: NA
cdr3_nt: TGCAGTGCTAGCCCCCGACAAGAAGCTTTCTTT
cdr3_aa: CSASPRQEAFF

j_call: TRBJ2-5
clone_size: many
v_call: TRBV6-1
d_call: TRBD1
cdr3_nt: TGTGCCAGCCGTACTACTCGGACAGGGAGCTGGGAGACCCAGTACTTC
cdr3_aa: CASRTTRTGSWETQYF

j_call: TRBJ1-5
clone_size: many
v_call: TRBV4-1
d_call: NA
cdr3_nt: TGCGCCAGCAGTCATCTGGGAGGGAGCAATCAGCCCCAGCATTTT
cdr3_aa: CASSHLGGSNQPQHF

j_call: TRBJ2-7
clone_size: NA
v_call: TRBV5-5
d_call: NA
cdr3_nt: TGTGCCAGCAGCCCAAAGGGGGGCCGCATCGCCTACGAGCAGTACTTC
cdr3_aa: CASSPKGGRIAYEQYF

j_call: TRBJ2-1
clone_size: few
v_call: TRBV28
d_call: NA
cdr3_nt: TGTGCCAGCAGTGCCCCAGTCCATGAGCAGTTCTTC
cdr3_aa: CASSAPVHEQFF

j_call: TRBJ1-6
clone_size: many
v_call: TRBV7-2
d_call: NA
cdr3_nt: TGTGCCAGCAGCTACTGGGACACAGATTCACCCCTCCACTTT
cdr3_aa: CASSYWDTDSPLHF

j_call: TRBJ1-6
clone_size: many
v_call: TRBV6-2/TRBV6-3
d_call: TRBD1
cdr3_nt: TGTGCCAGCAGTGGGATGGACAGGGGCTGGGATTCACCCCTCCACTTT
cdr3_aa: CASSGMDRGWDSPLHF

j_call: TRBJ1-2
clone_size: many
v_call: TRBV12-3/TRBV12-4
d_call: NA
cdr3_nt: TGTGCCAGCAGTCCTCCCTACACCTTC
cdr3_aa: CASSPPYTF

j_call: TRBJ2-7
clone_size: many
v_call: TRBV7-9
d_call: TRBD1
cdr3_nt: TGTGCCAGCAGCCCAAGCCCGGGACAGTTAAACGAGCAGTACTTC
cdr3_aa: CASSPSPGQLNEQYF

j_call: TRBJ1-1
clone_size: NA
v_call: TRBV6-2/TRBV6-3
d_call: NA
cdr3_nt: TGTGCCAGCAGTCCGATCAGGGAGGACACTGAAGCTTTCTTT
cdr3_aa: CASSPIREDTEAFF

j_call: TRBJ1-6
clone_size: few
v_call: TRBV6-1
d_call: TRBD1
cdr3_nt: TGTGCCAGCAGCCTGGACAGGGGGCATTTTTCACCCCTCCACTTT
cdr3_aa: CASSLDRGHFSPLHF

j_call: TRBJ1-5
clone_size: few
v_call: TRBV28
d_call: NA
cdr3_nt: TGTGCCAGCAGTGCAGGGGTTTATCAGCCCCAGCATTTT
cdr3_aa: CASSAGVYQPQHF

j_call: TRBJ2-5
clone_size: many
v_call: TRBV7-8
d_call: NA
cdr3_nt: TGTGCCAGCTCCCCCACATATCAAGAGACCCAGTACTTC
cdr3_aa: CASSPTYQETQYF

j_call: TRBJ1-6
clone_size: NA
v_call: TRBV7-8
d_call: TRBD1
cdr3_nt: TGTGCCAGCAGCCCGAGACAGGGCGCTAATTCACCCCTCCACTTT
cdr3_aa: CASSPRQGANSPLHF

j_call: TRBJ1-2
clone_size: many
v_call: TRBV12-3/TRBV12-4
d_call: NA
cdr3_nt: TGTGCCAGTAGCAAAAGTTATGGCTACACCTTC
cdr3_aa: CASSKSYGYTF

j_call: TRBJ1-5
clone_size: NA
v_call: TRBV5-1
d_call: NA
cdr3_nt: TGCGCCAGCGGCCCGGGAGGGGATCAGCCCCAGCATTTT
cdr3_aa: CASGPGGDQPQHF

j_call: TRBJ2-7
clone_size: NA
v_call: TRBV29-1
d_call: NA
cdr3_nt: TGCAGCGTTGTAAAAGGCAGCAGCTACGAGCAGTACTTC
cdr3_aa: CSVVKGSSYEQYF

j_call: TRBJ2-5
clone_size: NA
v_call: TRBV6-1
d_call: TRBD2
cdr3_nt: TGTGCCAGCAGGAATAGCGGGGGGATCCAAGAGACCCAGTACTTC
cdr3_aa: CASRNSGGIQETQYF

j_call: TRBJ1-3
clone_size: NA
v_call: TRBV5-1
d_call: NA
cdr3_nt: TGCGCCAGCAGCTTGGTCGGGGACTCTGGAAACACCATATATTTT
cdr3_aa: CASSLVGDSGNTIYF

j_call: TRBJ2-5
clone_size: NA
v_call: TRBV20-1
d_call: NA
cdr3_nt: TGCAGTGCAATTGTTATAGAGACCCAGTACTTC
cdr3_aa: CSAIVIETQYF

j_call: TRBJ1-1
clone_size: NA
v_call: TRBV7-2
d_call: NA
cdr3_nt: TGTGCCAGCAGCCCGACCAGGACGGGCTACACTGAAGCTTTCTTT
cdr3_aa: CASSPTRTGYTEAFF

j_call: TRBJ2-7
clone_size: many
v_call: TRBV24-1
d_call: TRBD1
cdr3_nt: TGTGCCACCAGTGATGGGGGACAGGAGCGCTACGAGCAGTACTTC
cdr3_aa: CATSDGGQERYEQYF

j_call: TRBJ1-2
clone_size: many
v_call: TRBV12-3/TRBV12-4
d_call: NA
cdr3_nt: TGTGCCAGCAGTTGGACGGATGGCTACACCTTC
cdr3_aa: CASSWTDGYTF

j_call: TRBJ2-7
clone_size: few
v_call: TRBV19
d_call: TRBD1
cdr3_nt: TGTGCCAGTAGTACTTGGACAGGGCCGAGCTCCTACGAGCAGTACTTC
cdr3_aa: CASSTWTGPSSYEQYF

j_call: TRBJ2-5
clone_size: few
v_call: TRBV7-9
d_call: NA
cdr3_nt: TGTGCCAGCAGCTTATCCCGTAACCCCGGAGGAGAGACCCAGTACTTC
cdr3_aa: CASSLSRNPGGETQYF

j_call: TRBJ2-3
clone_size: NA
v_call: TRBV29-1
d_call: TRBD1
cdr3_nt: TGCAGCGTTGGACAGGGTCAGGCTAGCAGGTCAGATACGCAGTATTTT
cdr3_aa: CSVGQGQASRSDTQYF

j_call: TRBJ2-5
clone_size: NA
v_call: TRBV27
d_call: TRBD2
cdr3_nt: TGTGCCAGCAGGCCAACTAGCGGGGGGGCCGTCGGAGAGACCCAGTACTTC
cdr3_aa: CASRPTSGGAVGETQYF

j_call: TRBJ1-5
clone_size: NA
v_call: TRBV7-6
d_call: NA
cdr3_nt: TGTGCCGGCAGCTTAGGCGGGGCAAATCAGCCCCAGCATTTT
cdr3_aa: CAGSLGGANQPQHF

j_call: TRBJ2-2
clone_size: few
v_call: TRBV30
d_call: TRBD2
cdr3_nt: TGTGCCTGGACTAGCGGGAGTGGCGGGGAGCTGTTTTTT
cdr3_aa: CAWTSGSGGELFF

j_call: TRBJ2-7
clone_size: NA
v_call: TRBV7-2
d_call: TRBD1
cdr3_nt: TGTGCCAACAGCCTGGGACAGGGTGGGCGTGCCGAGCAGTACTTC
cdr3_aa: CANSLGQGGRAEQYF

j_call: TRBJ2-2
clone_size: many
v_call: TRBV6-1
d_call: TRBD2
cdr3_nt: TGTGCCAGCAGTGTTAGCGGGAGGGACACCGGGGAGCTGTTTTTT
cdr3_aa: CASSVSGRDTGELFF

j_call: TRBJ2-7
clone_size: few
v_call: TRBV27
d_call: NA
cdr3_nt: TGTGCCAGCAGTTTAACGGGCCTTAACTCCTACGAGCAGTACTTC
cdr3_aa: CASSLTGLNSYEQYF

j_call: TRBJ1-1
clone_size: many
v_call: TRBV24-1
d_call: NA
cdr3_nt: TGTGCCACCAGTGAAGGGGAGGGCAAGGCTGAAGCTTTCTTT
cdr3_aa: CATSEGEGKAEAFF